This TCR beta chain was identified during a study of cytomegalovirus exposure and HLA in healthy donors. Study-level findings and limits: About 87% or about 30% of the time was how often most TCR beta V segments were productive, according to an earlier analysis. As a later analysis showed, a missense DCLRE1C variant was linked to trimming of TCR beta V- and J-genes. HLA allele associations emerged for under 20,000 TCR beta sequences in a later analysis, at 0.05 false discovery rate.

The CDR3 extends over 16 amino acids. The germline V gene has CDR1 MNHEY and CDR2 SVGAGI. The V gene lost 0 bases and the J gene lost 4 bases, with 13 bases spanning the gap. Remarks on this clone: Its cognate antigen is unknown.

Use of 60 Vbeta and 13 Jbeta primers characterized the PCR. The assay was immunoSEQ multiplex PCR, and TCRdb's table has in-frame clones only and misses some. The table includes around 98,000 clones, 79% detected once. Material for sequencing was PBMCs. The TCR was taken from a woman between 40 and 55 years old in good health and CMV-seronegative. The chain is built from TRBV6-5 and TRBJ1-3, with D possibly being TRBD1 (5 bases). CDR3 sequence: CASSYSGPGLGNTIYF. For the CDR3, the DNA is TGTGCCAGCAGTTACTCGGGGCCGGGTCTGGGAAACACCATATATTTT.